The clone carrying this TCR beta chain was seen a single time. The antigen is undetermined. Method: immunoSEQ multiplex PCR; TCRdb's copy keeps in-frame clones and lacks some. The repertoire holds just over 65,000 clones, with approximately 84% as singletons. The sample belongs to a study of T cell responses to AZD1222 COVID-19 vaccine. Study findings and constraints: A reported finding is that nearly half of spike-specific TCRs target unmutated variant regions.

This clonotype was obtained from an adult in good health. Here the sequenced sample was peripheral blood, taken on day 0 of AZD1222 vaccination.

The CDR3 loop is CPGSANSTTNEKLFF. The CDR3 DNA sequence: TGTCCTGGGAGCGCGAACAGCACAACTAATGAAAAACTGTTTTTT. The genes are TRBV22-1 and TRBJ1-4; no DNA check was done on the table's D call, TRBD1. TRBV22-1 is classified as a pseudogene. The CDR3 loop spans 15 amino acids.